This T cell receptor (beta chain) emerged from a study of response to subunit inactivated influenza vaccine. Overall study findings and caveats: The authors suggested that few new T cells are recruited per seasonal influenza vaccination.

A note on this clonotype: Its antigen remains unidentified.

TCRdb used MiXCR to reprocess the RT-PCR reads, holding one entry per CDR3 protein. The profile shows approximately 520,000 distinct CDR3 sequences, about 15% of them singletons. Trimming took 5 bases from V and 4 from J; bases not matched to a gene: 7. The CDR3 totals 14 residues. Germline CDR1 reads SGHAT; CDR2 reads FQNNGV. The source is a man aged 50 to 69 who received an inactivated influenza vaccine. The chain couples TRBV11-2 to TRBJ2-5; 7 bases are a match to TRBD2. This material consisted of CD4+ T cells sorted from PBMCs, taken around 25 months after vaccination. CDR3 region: CASSGPGGGETQYF. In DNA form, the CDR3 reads TGTGCCAGCAGCGGTCCGGGAGGCGGAGAGACCCAGTACTTC.